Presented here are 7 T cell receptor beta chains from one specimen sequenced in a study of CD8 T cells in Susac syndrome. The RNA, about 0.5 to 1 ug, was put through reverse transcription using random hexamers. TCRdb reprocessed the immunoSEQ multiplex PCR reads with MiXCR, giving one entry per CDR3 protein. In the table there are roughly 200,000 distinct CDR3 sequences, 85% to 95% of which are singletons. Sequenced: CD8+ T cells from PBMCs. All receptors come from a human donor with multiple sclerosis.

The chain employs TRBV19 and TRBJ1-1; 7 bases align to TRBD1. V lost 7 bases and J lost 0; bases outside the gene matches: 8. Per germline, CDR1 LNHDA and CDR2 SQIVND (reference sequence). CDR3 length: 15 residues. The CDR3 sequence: CASIPRDRLNTEAFF. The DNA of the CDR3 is TGTGCCAGTATCCCCCGGGACAGATTGAACACTGAAGCTTTCTTT.

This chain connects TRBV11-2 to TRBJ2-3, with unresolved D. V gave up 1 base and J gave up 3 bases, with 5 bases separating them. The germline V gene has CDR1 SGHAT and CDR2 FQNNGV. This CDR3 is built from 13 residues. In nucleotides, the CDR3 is TGTGCCAGCAGCTTAGGTAGTACAGATACGCAGTATTTT. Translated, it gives CASSLGSTDTQYF.

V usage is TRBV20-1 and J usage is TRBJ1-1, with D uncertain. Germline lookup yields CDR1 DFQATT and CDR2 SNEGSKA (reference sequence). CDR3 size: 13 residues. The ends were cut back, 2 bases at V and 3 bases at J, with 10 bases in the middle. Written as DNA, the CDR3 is TGCAGTGCTAGAAAAGATAGTGACACTGAAGCTTTCTTT. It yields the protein CSARKDSDTEAFF.

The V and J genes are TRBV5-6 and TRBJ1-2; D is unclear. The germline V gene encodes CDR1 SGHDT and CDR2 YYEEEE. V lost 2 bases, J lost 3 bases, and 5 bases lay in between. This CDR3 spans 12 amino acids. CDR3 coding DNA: TGTGCCAGCAGCTTCGGAGACTATGGCTACACCTTC. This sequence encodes CASSFGDYGYTF.

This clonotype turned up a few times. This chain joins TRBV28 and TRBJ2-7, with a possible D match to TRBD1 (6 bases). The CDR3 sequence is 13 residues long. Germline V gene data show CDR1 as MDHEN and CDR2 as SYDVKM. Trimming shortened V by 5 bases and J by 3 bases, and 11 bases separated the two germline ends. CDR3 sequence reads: CASSQTTGYEQYF. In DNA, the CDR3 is TGTGCCAGCAGTCAAACGACAGGCTACGAGCAGTACTTC.

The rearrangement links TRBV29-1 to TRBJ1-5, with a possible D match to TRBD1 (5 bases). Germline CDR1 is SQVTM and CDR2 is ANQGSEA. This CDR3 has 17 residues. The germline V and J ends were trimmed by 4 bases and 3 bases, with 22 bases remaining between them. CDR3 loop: CSVGTSGKGDLNQPQHF. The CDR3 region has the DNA TGCAGCGTTGGTACCAGCGGAAAAGGGGACCTCAATCAGCCCCAGCATTTT.

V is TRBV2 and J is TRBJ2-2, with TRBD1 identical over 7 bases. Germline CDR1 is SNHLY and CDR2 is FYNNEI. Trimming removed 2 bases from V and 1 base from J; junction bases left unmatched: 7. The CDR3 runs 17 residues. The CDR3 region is CASSEQGVWVNTGELFF. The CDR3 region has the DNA TGTGCCAGCAGTGAACAGGGGGTCTGGGTGAACACCGGGGAGCTGTTTTTT.